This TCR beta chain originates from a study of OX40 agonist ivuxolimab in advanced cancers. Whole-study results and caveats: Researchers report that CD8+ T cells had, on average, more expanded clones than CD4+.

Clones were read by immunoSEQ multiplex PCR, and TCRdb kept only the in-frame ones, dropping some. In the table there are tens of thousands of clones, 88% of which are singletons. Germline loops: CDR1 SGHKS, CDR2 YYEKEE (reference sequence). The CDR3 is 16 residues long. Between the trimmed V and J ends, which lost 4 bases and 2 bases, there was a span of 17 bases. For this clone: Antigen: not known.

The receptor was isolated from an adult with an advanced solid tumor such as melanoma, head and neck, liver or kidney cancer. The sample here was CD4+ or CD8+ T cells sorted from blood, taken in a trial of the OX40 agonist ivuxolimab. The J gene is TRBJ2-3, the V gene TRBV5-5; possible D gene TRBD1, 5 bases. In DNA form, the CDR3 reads TGTGCCAGCAGCCCGTTTGACAGAATATTCACAGATACGCAGTATTTT. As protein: CASSPFDRIFTDTQYF.